The 11 T cell receptor beta chains below were found in one sample sequenced in a study of identical twins. From the 5' RACE reads, TCRdb called clonotypes with MiXCR, one entry per CDR3 protein. The sample lists 500,000 or so distinct CDR3 sequences; under 25% were seen once. These data also featured in a second study, about T cells expressing NK-cell markers.

The sample comprised CD4+ T cells sorted from blood. The receptors derive from a woman in her late teens or twenties in good health.

The chain is built from TRBV21-1 and TRBJ1-4; the DNA was not compared with TRBD1, the D call given in the table. TRBV21-1 is marked as a pseudogene. The CDR3 contains 16 residues. CDR3: CASSKRGHPTNEKLFF. CDR3 DNA sequence: TGTGCCAGCAGCAAACGGGGCCACCCAACTAATGAAAAACTGTTTTTT.

The chain employs TRBV6-6 and TRBJ1-1; maybe TRBD1 (6 bases). CDR1 is MNHNY and CDR2 is SVGAGI in the germline V gene (reference sequence). V gave up 7 bases and J gave up 0 bases, with 9 bases separating them. The CDR3 contains 13 residues. For the CDR3, the DNA is TGTGCCAGCACGGGACATGTGAACACTGAAGCTTTCTTT. Protein product: CASTGHVNTEAFF.

In its sample, this clonotype was seen many times. The CDR3 loop reads CSVAGSSEAFF. CDR3 coding DNA: TGCAGCGTTGCAGGATCGAGTGAAGCTTTCTTT. This sequence joins TRBV29-1 and TRBJ1-1; D gene uncertain. V was clipped by 4 bases and J by 7 bases, with 10 bases between them. CDR1 is SQVTM, CDR2 ANQGSEA, per germline. The CDR3 sequence is 11 residues long. Using reference TRBV29-1 and TRBJ1-1 for the parts outside the CDR3, the full variable domain is SAVISQKPSRDICQRGTSLTIQCQVDSQVTMMFWYRQQPGQSLTLIATANQGSEATYESGFVIDKFPISRPNLTFSTLTVSNMSPEDSSIYLCSVAGSSEAFFGQGTRLTVV.

The chain uses TRBV2 and TRBJ2-7; 8 nucleotides agree with TRBD2. Germline V CDR1 and CDR2: SNHLY, FYNNEI. Trimming removed 11 bases from V and 5 bases from J; junction bases left unmatched: 8. The CDR3 contains 12 residues. The CDR3 coding sequence is TGTGCCTCCCGGGAGGGTCCCCACGAGCAGTACTTC. Amino acid sequence: CASREGPHEQYF. Together with reference TRBV2 and TRBJ2-7, the CDR3 gives the full variable domain: EPEVTQTPSHQVTQMGQEVILRCVPISNHLYFYWYRQILGQKVEFLVSFYNNEISEKSEIFDDQFSVERPDGSNFTLKIRSTKLEDSAMYFCASREGPHEQYFGPGTRLTVT.

This clonotype was picked up a small number of times. The genes are TRBV7-9 and TRBJ2-7, with 8 bases matching TRBD2. Unmatched junction bases numbered 5, after V lost 2 bases and J lost 5 bases. CDR3 length equals 14 residues. The germline V gene encodes CDR1 SEHNR and CDR2 FQNEAQ (reference sequence). The CDR3 sequence: CASSLKTSDHEQYF. The CDR3 nucleotides read TGTGCCAGCAGCTTAAAGACTAGCGACCACGAGCAGTACTTC.

The gene calls are TRBV4-3 and TRBJ2-1; 7 nucleotides match TRBD2. The J segment lost 0 bases and the V segment lost 4 bases, leaving 6 bases of the junction unmatched. CDR3 length equals 16 residues. The germline gives CDR1 LGHNA, CDR2 YSLEER. DNA for the CDR3: TGCGCCAGCAGCCTTATTGCGGGAGTCTCCTACAATGAGCAGTTCTTC. Encoded protein: CASSLIAGVSYNEQFF.

The V call is TRBV12-3 or TRBV12-4, the J call TRBJ1-1; D gene unclear. The V and J ends lost 3 bases and 5 bases respectively, with 7 bases between them. The CDR3 is 12 amino acids. CDR3 sequence reads: CASSFQSTEAFF. CDR3 DNA sequence: TGTGCCAGCAGTTTTCAGAGTACTGAAGCTTTCTTT.

The rearrangement links TRBV15 to TRBJ1-2; no reliable D call. Germline V lookup: CDR1 LNHNV, CDR2 YYDKDF (reference sequence). CDR3 length: 12 amino acids. The V end lost 0 bases, the J end lost 5 bases, and 4 bases lay between the germline ends. DNA for the CDR3: TGTGCCACCAGCAGAGATGAGTATGGCTACACCTTC. Its protein is CATSRDEYGYTF.

This clonotype was seen repeatedly, ten times or more. Here the CDR3 DNA reads TGTGCCAGCAGTTTTTCCGGGACAGGGAGGTCCGGGGAGCTGTTTTTT. As protein: CASSFSGTGRSGELFF. V gene TRBV12-3 or TRBV12-4 combines with J gene TRBJ2-2; TRBD1 agrees at 9 bases. The CDR3 runs to 16 residues. Germline trimming cut 3 bases from V and 6 bases from J; bases unmatched to any gene: 8.

The chain has TRBV27 and TRBJ2-2; 7 nucleotides line up with TRBD1. Germline CDR1 and CDR2: MNHEY and SMNVEV (reference sequence). CDR3 size: 17 residues. V was pared by 5 bases and J by 1 base, with 10 bases of the junction left unmatched. The CDR3 sequence is CASSPKGAARNTGELFF. The CDR3 nucleotides are TGTGCCAGCAGTCCAAAGGGGGCAGCCAGGAACACCGGGGAGCTGTTTTTT.

This chain links TRBV20-1 with TRBJ2-1; 12 bases line up with TRBD2. CDR3 length equals 15 residues. The V gene's germline CDR1 is DFQATT and CDR2 SNEGSKA (reference sequence). After removal of 1 base from V and 7 bases from J, the junction contained 5 bases not matched to a gene. Here the CDR3 reads CSARVASGGVNEQFF. The CDR3 nucleotides are TGCAGTGCTAGAGTAGCTAGCGGGGGGGTAAATGAGCAGTTCTTC.